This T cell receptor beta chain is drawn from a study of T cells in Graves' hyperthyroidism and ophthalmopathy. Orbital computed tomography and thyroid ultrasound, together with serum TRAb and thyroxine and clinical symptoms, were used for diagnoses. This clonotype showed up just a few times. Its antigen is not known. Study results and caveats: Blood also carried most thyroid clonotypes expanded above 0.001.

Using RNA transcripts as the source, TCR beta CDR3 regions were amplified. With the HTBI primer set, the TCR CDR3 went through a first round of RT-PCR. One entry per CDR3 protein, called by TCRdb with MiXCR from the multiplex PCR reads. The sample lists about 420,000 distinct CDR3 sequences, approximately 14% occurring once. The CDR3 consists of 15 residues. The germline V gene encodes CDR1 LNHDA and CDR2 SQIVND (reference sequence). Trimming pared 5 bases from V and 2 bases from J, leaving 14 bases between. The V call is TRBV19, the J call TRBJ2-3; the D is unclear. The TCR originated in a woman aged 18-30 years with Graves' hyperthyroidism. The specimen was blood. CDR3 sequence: CASSLEGPPTDTQYF. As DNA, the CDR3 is TGTGCCAGTAGTTTGGAAGGTCCACCCACAGATACGCAGTATTTT.